This entry lists 30 T cell receptor beta chains sequenced from one sample in a study of shared clonotypes between healthy human individuals. Sequenced by immunoSEQ multiplex PCR; TCRdb stores in-frame clones only, minus some. The table lists over a million clones, 96% of them singletons. Sequencing was carried out using naive CD4+ T cells sorted from blood. Subset defined: CD45RA+ positively selected. All receptors come from a young man in good health.

The V and J genes are TRBV27 and TRBJ2-7; 9 positions agree with TRBD2. With V trimmed by 8 bases and J by 3 bases, 5 bases remained unmatched. There are 13 residues in the CDR3. Germline V CDR1 and CDR2: MNHEY, SMNVEV (reference sequence). The CDR3, as DNA: TGTGCCAGCGGAATGCGGGAGGGCTACGAGCAGTACTTC. This translates into CASGMREGYEQYF.

The chain couples TRBV5-4 to TRBJ2-7; D not certain. V lost 4 bases and J 6 bases, leaving 20 bases between the germline ends. The germline V gene has CDR1 SGHNT and CDR2 YYREEE (reference sequence). This CDR3 has 15 amino acids. DNA of the CDR3: TGTGCCAGCAGCGCCCTGCCGCGCTCCTCTGGCGAGCAGTACTTC. Encoded protein: CASSALPRSSGEQYF.

The rearrangement joins TRBV9 to TRBJ2-3; a weak D match, TRBD2 (6 bases). The CDR3 consists of 15 residues. Germline V CDR1 and CDR2: SGDLS, YYNGEE. Trimming removed 4 bases from V and 0 bases from J, with 12 bases in between. CDR3 protein: CASSRVRGSTDTQYF. CDR3 in DNA: TGTGCCAGCAGCCGCGTCCGGGGGAGCACAGATACGCAGTATTTT.

This rearrangement joins TRBV9 to TRBJ2-3; 7 nucleotides line up with TRBD2. CDR3 size: 18 residues. V gave up 3 bases and J gave up 0 bases; unmatched junction bases: 13. Germline V gene sequence: CDR1 SGDLS, CDR2 YYNGEE. CDR3 protein: CASSARMVAGSSTDTQYF. Written as DNA, the CDR3 is TGTGCCAGCAGCGCACGAATGGTAGCGGGTTCTAGCACAGATACGCAGTATTTT.

The J gene is TRBJ2-7, the V gene TRBV5-8; 8 bases agree with TRBD1. CDR1 SGHTS and CDR2 YDEGEE come from the germline V gene. The CDR3 length is 14 residues. J gave up 4 bases and V 2 bases, and 5 bases lay outside the gene matches. The CDR3 bases are TGTGCCAGCAGCTTTACAGGGGGTTCTTACGAGCAGTACTTC. This gives the protein CASSFTGGSYEQYF. Full variable domain (rest looked up from reference TRBV5-8 and TRBJ2-7): EAGVTQSPTHLIKTRGQQATLRCSPISGHTSVYWYQQALGLGLQFLLWYDEGEERNRGNFPPRFSGRQFPNYSSELNVNALELEDSALYLCASSFTGGSYEQYFGPGTRLTVT.

Details on this clone: An end of the junction differs from the germline gene, which may be a read error. The rearrangement uses TRBV29-1 and TRBJ2-1; no clear D. CDR3 length: 14 amino acids. Germline V gene lookup returns CDR1 SQVTM and CDR2 ANQGSEA. CDR3 bases: TGCAGCGTGGAAGGAGTTCTACTTGTCAATGAGCAGTTCTTC. Translation gives CSVEGVLLVNEQFF.

V is TRBV28 and J is TRBJ2-5; D is perhaps TRBD2 (6 bases). The germline V and J ends were trimmed by 2 bases and 5 bases, with 9 bases remaining between them. CDR1 and CDR2 (germline): MDHEN, SYDVKM. The CDR3 spans 13 residues. The CDR3 nucleotides read TGTGCCAGCAGTTTAGGGGGGATGGAGACCCAGTACTTC. It encodes CASSLGGMETQYF.

The chain links TRBV2 to TRBJ2-5; D is unresolved. Germline CDR1 and CDR2: SNHLY and FYNNEI. V dropped 3 bases and J dropped 5 bases, with 13 bases sitting between them. The CDR3 runs 14 residues. The CDR3 sequence is CASSEEVTGETQYF. CDR3 bases: TGTGCCAGCAGTGAGGAAGTAACCGGGGAGACCCAGTACTTC.

The CDR3 region has the DNA TGTGCCAGCAGTTACGGCTGGGACGGCCCTAACTATGGCTACACCTTC. Its protein product is CASSYGWDGPNYGYTF. The rearrangement uses TRBV6-5 and TRBJ1-2, with D possibly TRBD1 on 5 matching bases. The CDR3 loop spans 16 amino acids. The V and J ends lost 2 bases and 0 bases respectively, with 13 bases between them. The germline gives CDR1 MNHEY, CDR2 SVGAGI.

This chain connects TRBV7-2 to TRBJ1-5, with a possible D match to TRBD1 (6 bases). The CDR3 runs 15 residues. Per the germline V gene, CDR1 is SGHTA and CDR2 is FQGNSA. Between the trimmed V and J ends, which lost 5 bases and 5 bases, there was a span of 16 bases. As DNA, the CDR3 is TGTGCCAGCAGCCTTCGAGGGGGGCGGGATCAGCCCCAGCATTTT. Translation gives CASSLRGGRDQPQHF.

The chain is built from TRBV6-6 and TRBJ2-6; D ambiguous. Trimming took 5 bases from V and 0 from J, leaving 11 bases between them. The CDR3 extends over 16 amino acids. CDR1 is MNHNY and CDR2 is SVGAGI in the germline V gene (reference sequence). The DNA of the CDR3 is TGTGCCAGCAGTAAGGCCCGAAACTCTGGGGCCAACGTCCTGACTTTC. Translation: CASSKARNSGANVLTF.

The rearrangement links TRBV11-3 to TRBJ2-6; D uncertain. CDR3 length equals 18 residues. Germline V lookup: CDR1 SGHNT, CDR2 YENEEA. V was shortened by 3 bases and J by 2 bases, with 17 bases between the two germline ends. Written as DNA, the CDR3 is TGTGCCAGCAGCTTGATCCCTACCAGGCCCACTGGGGCCAACGTCCTGACTTTC. This encodes CASSLIPTRPTGANVLTF.

The chain uses TRBV6-5 and TRBJ1-1; D possibly corresponds to TRBD1 (5 bases). Germline loops: CDR1 MNHEY, CDR2 SVGAGI. The CDR3 loop spans 16 amino acids. The germline V and J ends were trimmed by 2 bases and 1 base, with 14 bases remaining between them. DNA of the CDR3: TGTGCCAGCAGTTACAGGGGTGTGCACCGGAACACTGAAGCTTTCTTT. This gives the protein CASSYRGVHRNTEAFF.

This chain connects TRBV5-1 to TRBJ2-7; 10 positions agree with TRBD2. The length of the CDR3 is 20 residues. From germline, CDR1 is SGHRS and CDR2 YFSETQ. J gave up 6 bases and V 2 bases, and 23 bases lay outside the gene matches. The CDR3 reads CASSFLGRASGRPSAGEQYF. The CDR3 nucleotides read TGCGCCAGCAGCTTCCTTGGAAGGGCTAGCGGGAGACCGTCGGCGGGCGAGCAGTACTTC. The full variable domain, completed using reference TRBV5-1 and TRBJ2-7, is KAGVTQTPRYLIKTRGQQVTLSCSPISGHRSVSWYQQTPGQGLQFLFEYFSETQRNKGNFPGRFSGRQFSNSRSEMNVSTLELGDSALYLCASSFLGRASGRPSAGEQYFGPGTRLTVT.

The rearrangement links TRBV2 to TRBJ2-3; D unresolved. V lost 4 bases and J lost 2, with 10 bases in between. Germline V lookup: CDR1 SNHLY, CDR2 FYNNEI. The CDR3 is made up of 14 amino acids. Here the CDR3 reads CASSASELTDTQYF. CDR3 coding DNA: TGTGCCAGCAGTGCGAGCGAACTCACAGATACGCAGTATTTT.

This sequence joins TRBV25-1 and TRBJ2-2; D is uncertain. In germline, CDR1 is MGHDK, CDR2 SYGVNS. The CDR3 sequence is 13 residues long. V lost 5 bases to trimming and J lost 3 bases, with 7 bases between them. The CDR3 region has the DNA TGTGCCAGCAGTACCCTAGACACCGGGGAGCTGTTTTTT. Amino acid sequence: CASSTLDTGELFF. The entire variable domain, with the rest obtained from reference TRBV25-1 and TRBJ2-2, is as follows: EADIYQTPRYLVIGTGKKITLECSQTMGHDKMYWYQQDPGMELHLIHYSYGVNSTEKGDLSSESTVSRIRTEHFPLTLESARPSHTSQYLCASSTLDTGELFFGEGSRLTVL.

This chain connects TRBV7-9 to TRBJ2-7; D gene ambiguous. Germline CDR1 and CDR2: SEHNR and FQNEAQ (reference sequence). CDR3 length: 15 residues. Trimming shortened V by 1 base and J by 5 bases, and 15 bases separated the two germline ends. The CDR3, as DNA: TGTGCCAGCAGCTTAGAAACCGATGCCGCCGACGAGCAGTACTTC. Translated, it gives CASSLETDAADEQYF. The entire variable domain, with the rest obtained from reference TRBV7-9 and TRBJ2-7, is as follows: DTGVSQNPRHKITKRGQNVTFRCDPISEHNRLYWYRQTLGQGPEFLTYFQNEAQLEKSRLLSDRFSAERPKGSFSTLEIQRTEQGDSAMYLCASSLETDAADEQYFGPGTRLTVT.

This clone is a singleton in its sample. J is TRBJ1-5 and V is TRBV11-2; the D gene is possibly TRBD1 (5 bases). CDR1 SGHAT and CDR2 FQNNGV come from the germline V gene. V dropped 5 bases and J dropped 6 bases, with 20 bases sitting between them. The CDR3 has 16 amino acids. CDR3 region: CASSAGGRAVGQPQHF. The DNA of the CDR3 is TGTGCCAGCAGCGCCGGTGGCAGGGCGGTAGGTCAGCCCCAGCATTTT. The full variable domain, completed using reference TRBV11-2 and TRBJ1-5, is EAGVAQSPRYKIIEKRQSVAFWCNPISGHATLYWYQQILGQGPKLLIQFQNNGVVDDSQLPKDRFSAERLKGVDSTLKIQPAKLEDSAVYLCASSAGGRAVGQPQHFGDGTRLSIL.

The V gene is TRBV2, the J gene TRBJ1-5; D ambiguous. CDR1 is SNHLY and CDR2 is FYNNEI in the germline V gene. Trimming took 10 bases from V and 2 from J, leaving 15 bases between them. The CDR3 has 14 residues. Here the CDR3 reads CATDDPRGNQPQHF. The CDR3 DNA is TGTGCCACCGACGACCCGAGGGGCAATCAGCCCCAGCATTTT.

V is TRBV11-2 and J is TRBJ2-7; 7 nucleotides agree with TRBD2. Trimming removed 1 base from V and 2 bases from J; junction bases left unmatched: 14. Germline loops: CDR1 SGHAT, CDR2 FQNNGV. The CDR3 length is 18 residues. CDR3 coding DNA: TGTGCCAGCAGCTTAGGTTCGGGCTTATTGGGAGGGGCCTACGAGCAGTACTTC. This codes for CASSLGSGLLGGAYEQYF.

For the CDR3, the DNA is TGTGCCAGCAGTTACGGGCAGACCCAGTACTTC. Protein sequence: CASSYGQTQYF. The J gene is TRBJ2-5, the V gene TRBV6-5; D is undetermined. V dropped 2 bases and J dropped 6 bases, with 4 bases sitting between them. Germline lookup yields CDR1 MNHEY and CDR2 SVGAGI. The CDR3 has 11 amino acids.

This clone was found a few times. Within the sample, other DNA sequences also encode this same CDR3. This chain connects TRBV2 to TRBJ2-7; no clear D. Germline V lookup: CDR1 SNHLY, CDR2 FYNNEI. This CDR3 is built from 11 residues. Deletions cut 2 bases from V and 4 bases from J, with 3 bases between. The CDR3 here is CASSELYEQYF. DNA of the CDR3: TGTGCCAGCAGTGAATTATACGAGCAGTACTTC.

This clone was observed once. The chain employs TRBV5-6 and TRBJ2-7, with 10 bases lining up with TRBD2. Trimming at V came to 5 bases and at J to 5 bases, leaving 1 base not matched to a gene. This CDR3 region has 12 residues. CDR1 and CDR2 from the germline V gene are SGHDT and YYEEEE. CDR3 protein: CASRLAGDEQYF. CDR3 nucleotides: TGTGCCAGCAGGCTAGCGGGGGACGAGCAGTACTTC.

This chain connects TRBV2 to TRBJ1-4; D not certain. Germline values: CDR1 SNHLY, CDR2 FYNNEI. Trimming took 5 bases from V and 0 from J, leaving 13 bases between them. CDR3 length: 16 amino acids. The CDR3 is CASSRVLRSTNEKLFF. The CDR3 region has the DNA TGTGCCAGCAGTCGAGTGCTAAGGTCAACTAATGAAAAACTGTTTTTT.

The chain recombines TRBV6-5 with TRBJ1-3; possible D gene TRBD1, 6 bases. This CDR3 has 15 residues. The V and J ends lost 0 bases and 7 bases respectively, with 13 bases between them. Germline CDR1 and CDR2: MNHEY and SVGAGI. The CDR3, as DNA: TGTGCCAGCAGTTACTCGAAGGGGCAGGGGAACACCATATATTTT. This gives the protein CASSYSKGQGNTIYF.

The CDR3 sequence is CASSSRTSGKETQYF. CDR3 DNA: TGTGCCAGCAGTTCCCGGACTAGCGGGAAAGAGACCCAGTACTTC. The rearrangement links TRBV27 to TRBJ2-5, with 12 bases that match TRBD2. J gave up 3 bases and V 4 bases, and 3 bases lay outside the gene matches. The CDR3 consists of 15 residues. The V gene's germline CDR1 is MNHEY and CDR2 SMNVEV (reference sequence).

The chain carries TRBV28 and TRBJ2-7, with 9 bases aligning to TRBD2. The CDR3 is 17 amino acids. Trimming at V came to 5 bases and at J to 0 bases, leaving 11 bases not matched to a gene. The germline V gene encodes CDR1 MDHEN and CDR2 SYDVKM. The chain's CDR3 is CASSQPLAGGPSYEQYF. Written as DNA, the CDR3 is TGTGCCAGCAGTCAACCTCTCGCGGGAGGGCCCTCCTACGAGCAGTACTTC.

The genes are TRBV19 and TRBJ1-5; D is uncertain. CDR1 and CDR2 from the germline V gene are LNHDA and SQIVND (reference sequence). The CDR3 extends over 14 amino acids. Trimming took off 1 base at V and 11 bases at J, with 15 bases between the two ends. CDR3 coding DNA: TGTGCCAGTAGTATAGCACTAAAATGGGAGTCCCAGCATTTT. Protein product: CASSIALKWESQHF.

The chain couples TRBV11-3 to TRBJ1-1; unclear D gene. The germline V gene has CDR1 SGHNT and CDR2 YENEEA. The CDR3 contains 13 residues. V lost 5 bases and J lost 0, with 7 bases in between. DNA for the CDR3: TGTGCCAGCAGCGCAACCATGAACACTGAAGCTTTCTTT. Translating gives CASSATMNTEAFF.

The V and J genes are TRBV4-3 and TRBJ2-7; D is unresolved. V dropped 4 bases and J dropped 0 bases, with 16 bases sitting between them. The CDR3 consists of 16 residues. The germline V gene encodes CDR1 LGHNA and CDR2 YSLEER. For the CDR3, the DNA is TGCGCCAGCAGCCGAGCCGTAGTGGGCAGCTCCTACGAGCAGTACTTC. Its translation is CASSRAVVGSSYEQYF.